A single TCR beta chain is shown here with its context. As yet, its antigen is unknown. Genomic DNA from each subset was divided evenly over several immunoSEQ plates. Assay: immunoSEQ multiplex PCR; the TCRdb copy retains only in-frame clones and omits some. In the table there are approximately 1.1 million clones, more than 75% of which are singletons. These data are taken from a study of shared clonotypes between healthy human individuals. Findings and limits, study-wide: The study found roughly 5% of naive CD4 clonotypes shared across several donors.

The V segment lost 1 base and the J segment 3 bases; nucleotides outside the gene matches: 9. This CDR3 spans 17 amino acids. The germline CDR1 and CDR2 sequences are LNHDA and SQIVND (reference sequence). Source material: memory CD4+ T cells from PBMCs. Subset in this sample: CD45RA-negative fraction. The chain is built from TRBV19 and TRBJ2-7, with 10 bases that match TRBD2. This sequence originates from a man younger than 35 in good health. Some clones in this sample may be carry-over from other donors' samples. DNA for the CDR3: TGTGCCAGTAGTATAGTAGCTAGCGGGAGTCTTCACTACGAGCAGTACTTC. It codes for CASSIVASGSLHYEQYF.